Presented here are 18 T cell receptor beta chains from one specimen sequenced in a study of cytomegalovirus exposure and HLA in healthy donors. Profiled with immunoSEQ multiplex PCR; TCRdb holds only in-frame clones, not every one. This table has about 160,000 clones, approximately 86% appearing once. The sequencing input was PBMCs. The receptors derive from a woman in her late teens or twenties in good health and CMV-seronegative.

This clone was detected once. V gene TRBV14 combines with J gene TRBJ2-7, with D maybe TRBD2 (5 bases). V lost 8 bases to trimming and J lost 3 bases, with 17 bases between them. Per germline, CDR1 SGHDN and CDR2 FVKESK. This CDR3 is built from 14 residues. The CDR3 region is CASRETGKRYEQYF. In nucleotides, the CDR3 is TGTGCCAGCCGTGAGACCGGGAAGCGCTACGAGCAGTACTTC.

The chain joins TRBV6-5 to TRBJ2-5; D might be TRBD2 (6 bases). CDR1 is MNHEY and CDR2 is SVGAGI in the germline V gene. The ends were cut back, 10 bases at V and 7 bases at J, with 16 bases in the middle. This CDR3 has 12 amino acids. The CDR3 is CAIADGEGTQYF. CDR3 DNA sequence: TGTGCCATAGCGGACGGAGAAGGGACCCAGTACTTC.

This clone was recorded once. V and J are TRBV5-5 and TRBJ1-2; no reliable D call. The CDR3 sequence is 13 residues long. Germline V gene sequence: CDR1 SGHKS, CDR2 YYEKEE (reference sequence). V was pared by 6 bases and J by 6 bases, with 15 bases between. The CDR3 loop is CASTPLAGNGYTF. In DNA form, the CDR3 reads TGTGCCAGCACCCCTTTGGCGGGGAATGGCTACACCTTC.

The chain is built from TRBV18 and TRBJ1-2, with 9 positions matching TRBD1. The V segment lost 3 bases and the J segment 4 bases; nucleotides outside the gene matches: 6. The CDR3 has 15 residues. The germline gives CDR1 KGHSH, CDR2 LQKENI. Here the CDR3 DNA reads TGTGCCAGCTCACCGGGGGACAGGGTACTCTATGGCTACACCTTC. It translates to CASSPGDRVLYGYTF.

The chain combines TRBV7-2 with TRBJ2-1; TRBD2 matches 12 bases. The CDR3 has 16 amino acids. Germline CDR1 and CDR2: SGHTA and FQGNSA. The trim removed 1 base at V and 7 bases at J, leaving 5 bases unmatched. The CDR3 region has the DNA TGTGCCAGCAGCTTAGGTCTAGCGGGAGGGTGGAATGAGCAGTTCTTC. Amino acids: CASSLGLAGGWNEQFF.

The rearrangement uses TRBV6-5 and TRBJ2-3; the D gene is possibly TRBD1 (5 bases). In germline, CDR1 is MNHEY, CDR2 SVGAGI. Trimming took off 6 bases at V and 1 base at J, with 14 bases between the two ends. The CDR3 consists of 15 residues. As DNA, the CDR3 is TGTGCCAGCAGCCCAGTAGGGGCTGGCACAGATACGCAGTATTTT. Its protein product is CASSPVGAGTDTQYF.

J is TRBJ2-7 and V is TRBV27, with D hard to call. This CDR3 is built from 13 residues. Trimming shortened V by 4 bases and J by 4 bases, and 11 bases separated the two germline ends. CDR1 is MNHEY, CDR2 SMNVEV, per germline (reference sequence). CDR3 in amino acids: CASSSLAGYEQYF. Here the CDR3 DNA reads TGTGCCAGCAGTTCTTTAGCCGGGTACGAGCAGTACTTC.

The J gene is TRBJ2-3, the V gene TRBV6-5; a possible D gene is TRBD2 (5 bases). CDR1 is MNHEY and CDR2 is SVGAGI in the germline V gene. Trimming left V 0 bases short and J 6 bases short, with 13 bases between. There are 15 residues in the CDR3. The CDR3, as DNA: TGTGCCAGCAGTTACTCAGGGAGTGGTGCGGATACGCAGTATTTT. This gives the protein CASSYSGSGADTQYF.

This chain uses TRBV5-1 with TRBJ2-1, with a tentative D call TRBD1 (5 bases). V lost 2 bases to trimming and J lost 5 bases, with 8 bases between them. The V gene's germline CDR1 is SGHRS and CDR2 YFSETQ. The CDR3 is 13 amino acids. CDR3 sequence reads: CASSFIQDNEQFF. For the CDR3, the DNA is TGCGCCAGCAGCTTCATACAGGACAATGAGCAGTTCTTC.

The table lists this clone with a count of one. One end of the junction does not line up with germline, which may come from a read error. The chain is built from TRBV12-5 and TRBJ1-2; D perhaps matches TRBD1 (5 bases). Germline-derived CDR1 and CDR2 are LGHNT and FRNRAP. This CDR3 contains 12 residues. CDR3 sequence: CASGLLLGLPLF. In DNA, the CDR3 is TGTGCTAGTGGTTTGTTGTTGGGGCTTCCGCTCTTC.

The chain links TRBV11-2 to TRBJ2-7, with 8 bases that match TRBD1. After removal of 4 bases from V and 3 bases from J, the junction contained 8 bases not matched to a gene. This CDR3 is built from 15 residues. The germline V gene has CDR1 SGHAT and CDR2 FQNNGV. CDR3 residues: CASSSRGTGHYEQYF. In DNA form, the CDR3 reads TGTGCCAGCAGCTCGAGAGGGACAGGCCACTACGAGCAGTACTTC.

The CDR3 region has the DNA TGTGCCAGCAGCTTAACAGGGAACCCCTACAATGAGCAGTTCTTC. This encodes CASSLTGNPYNEQFF. The gene calls are TRBV7-9 and TRBJ2-1; D perhaps matches TRBD1 (6 bases). The CDR3 totals 15 residues. Trimming stripped 2 bases from V and 2 bases from J, with 10 bases between. Germline assignment: CDR1 SEHNR and CDR2 FQNEAQ (reference sequence).

V gene TRBV4-1 combines with J gene TRBJ2-1; 11 bases line up with TRBD2. Germline-derived CDR1 and CDR2 are MGHRA and YSYEKL. The trim removed 3 bases at V and 4 bases at J, leaving 11 bases unmatched. The CDR3 runs 18 residues. The CDR3 region has the DNA TGCGCCAGCAGCCATCTCTATAGCGGGAGGGCTTCGTACAATGAGCAGTTCTTC. The encoded protein is CASSHLYSGRASYNEQFF.

The rearrangement links TRBV18 to TRBJ2-2; 10 nucleotides line up with TRBD1. Germline values: CDR1 KGHSH, CDR2 LQKENI. CDR3 length: 19 amino acids. V lost 3 bases to trimming and J lost 3 bases; unmatched junction nucleotides: 13. CDR3 sequence: CASSPDRGRIRLHTGELFF. The CDR3 DNA reads as TGTGCCAGCTCACCTGACAGGGGGCGTATTCGGTTGCACACCGGGGAGCTGTTTTTT.

The rearrangement joins TRBV6-6 to TRBJ2-7; 10 bases fit TRBD2. CDR1 and CDR2 from the germline V gene are MNHNY and SVGAGI (reference sequence). The CDR3 spans 15 residues. J lost 0 bases, V lost 2 bases, and 1 base had no gene match. CDR3: CASSYKREGSYEQYF. CDR3 DNA sequence: TGTGCCAGCAGTTACAAGCGGGAGGGCTCCTACGAGCAGTACTTC.

The chain links TRBV11-2 to TRBJ2-7, with D maybe TRBD1 (6 bases). This CDR3 has 15 amino acids. Trimming stripped 8 bases from V and 1 base from J, with 18 bases between. Germline values: CDR1 SGHAT, CDR2 FQNNGV. The DNA of the CDR3 is TGTGCCAGCGGCCGAGTACAGGGCCTTTCCTACGAGCAGTACTTC. The encoded protein is CASGRVQGLSYEQYF. The whole variable domain, filled in from reference TRBV11-2 and TRBJ2-7, reads EAGVAQSPRYKIIEKRQSVAFWCNPISGHATLYWYQQILGQGPKLLIQFQNNGVVDDSQLPKDRFSAERLKGVDSTLKIQPAKLEDSAVYLCASGRVQGLSYEQYFGPGTRLTVT.

This rearrangement joins TRBV2 to TRBJ2-2, with D maybe TRBD2 (6 bases). Germline loops: CDR1 SNHLY, CDR2 FYNNEI. The V end was cut by 7 bases, the J end by 0 bases, with 15 bases between. This CDR3 has 16 residues. The CDR3 here is CASKFMGTSNTGELFF. The CDR3 DNA is TGTGCCAGCAAGTTCATGGGGACTTCGAACACCGGGGAGCTGTTTTTT.

The gene calls are TRBV27 and TRBJ1-1; D not resolved. CDR1 is MNHEY and CDR2 is SMNVEV in the germline V gene (reference sequence). The CDR3 contains 13 residues. V lost 3 bases, J lost 3 bases, and 8 bases lay in between. CDR3 residues: CASSLGSHTEAFF. CDR3 nucleotide sequence: TGTGCCAGCAGTTTGGGCAGCCACACTGAAGCTTTCTTT.